Listed below are T cell receptor beta chains from one sample, sequenced in a study of blood T cell repertoires in COVID-19. Assay: immunoSEQ multiplex PCR; the TCRdb copy retains only in-frame clones and omits some. Among tens of thousands of clones, approximately 85% were seen once, and the ten largest hold approximately 3%. Sequencing was carried out using peripheral blood. The origin of the receptors is a woman older than 75 with COVID-19, enrolled during active disease. Each CDR3 is given with its conserved first and last residue. Fields, in order: V gene, D gene, J gene, clone size, CDR3 DNA, CDR3 protein. D genes are given only for firm matches. Size tells how often a clone was seen (once, few, many) or the class of an expanded clone, and some rows leave it out.

TRBV11-1	-	TRBJ1-4	-	TGTGCCAGCAGCCTCGATACAGGGTTTAATGAAAAACTGTTTTTT	CASSLDTGFNEKLFF
TRBV19	-	TRBJ2-5	-	TGTGCCAGTAGACGGGGTCAAGAGACCCAGTACTTC	CASRRGQETQYF
TRBV27	-	TRBJ2-7	-	TGTGCCAGCAGTCGCTTCCTGACAGCCCTGAGGGAGCAGTACTTC	CASSRFLTALREQYF
TRBV6-1	TRBD2	TRBJ2-2	-	TGTGCCAGCAGTGAAGGGGGACTAGCGGGAGTGGGCGGGGAGCTGTTTTTT	CASSEGGLAGVGGELFF
TRBV30	-	TRBJ1-3	once	TGTGCCTGGAAAGGGGGATTCGGAAACACCATATATTTT	CAWKGGFGNTIYF
TRBV19	TRBD1	TRBJ2-3	-	TGTGCCAGTAGTTCCGGGACAGGGGGCCAGTATTTT	CASSSGTGGQYF
TRBV3-1/TRBV3-2	TRBD1	TRBJ1-1	-	TGTGCCAGCAGCCTCCGGACAGGGGGCTGGGCTTTCTTT	CASSLRTGGWAFF
TRBV9	-	TRBJ2-5	once	TGTGCCAGCAGCGTAGGCGCTAGCGCCAAGTACCAAGAGACCCAGTACTTC	CASSVGASAKYQETQYF
TRBV21-1	-	TRBJ2-6	few	TGTGCCAGCAGCCCTGGAGACAGAGGATTCTCTGGGGCCAACGTCCTGACTTTC	CASSPGDRGFSGANVLTF
TRBV28	-	TRBJ2-7	-	TGTGCCACGACAGCTACCTACGAGCAGTACTTC	CATTATYEQYF
TRBV10-3	TRBD2	TRBJ2-2	-	TGTGCCATCAGCTCCGGCGCGGGGGGCGACACCGGGGAGCTGTTTTTT	CAISSGAGGDTGELFF
TRBV27	TRBD1	TRBJ2-1	few	TGTGCCAGCAGTCCGACAGGGAGTTTCAACAATGAGCAGTTCTTC	CASSPTGSFNNEQFF
TRBV24-1	TRBD1	TRBJ2-5	-	TGTGCCACCAGTCTGAAGGGTGACGCCGGGACAGGGAATGCCCAAGAGACCCAGTACTTC	CATSLKGDAGTGNAQETQYF
TRBV6-5	TRBD2	TRBJ2-3	-	TGTGCCAGCAGGGGACTAGCGGGGGACACAGATACGCAGTATTTT	CASRGLAGDTDTQYF
TRBV29-1	-	TRBJ1-1	-	TGCAGCCTCGACCCCATCTCCCGGGTCCCATTTCGCTTCTTT	CSLDPISRVPFRFF
TRBV19	TRBD2	TRBJ2-2	-	TGTGCCAGTAGTTCTGGCGGGGGGGCCGTCGGGGAGCTGTTTTTT	CASSSGGGAVGELFF
TRBV7-2	TRBD1	TRBJ2-5	-	TGTGCCAGCAGACGCCGGGACAGGGGGCAAGAGACCCAGTACTTC	CASRRRDRGQETQYF
TRBV29-1	-	TRBJ2-2	-	TGCAGCGTTGAAGAGGGCAGGGGAACCGGGGAGCTGTTTTTT	CSVEEGRGTGELFF
TRBV19	-	TRBJ2-1	few	TGTGCCAGTAGTATATGGGGCGGGGGCAACAATGAGCAGTTCTTC	CASSIWGGGNNEQFF
TRBV7-3	TRBD2	TRBJ2-1	-	TGTGCCAGCAGCCCGACTAGCGGTTCCTACAATGAGCAGTTCTTC	CASSPTSGSYNEQFF
TRBV18	-	TRBJ1-2	-	TGTGCCAGCTCAGGGGACTTGAACTATGGCTACACCTTC	CASSGDLNYGYTF
TRBV30	TRBD1	TRBJ2-7	-	TGTGCCTGGAGTGTACTGACAGGGCTAGGCGAGCAGTACTTC	CAWSVLTGLGEQYF
TRBV2	TRBD1	TRBJ1-1	-	TGTGCCAGCAGTCCGCCCGGCAGGGGGCATGCAGCTTTCTTT	CASSPPGRGHAAFF
TRBV7-9	-	TRBJ2-7	-	TGTGCCAGCAGCCCAGCAGGTTACTCCTACGAGCAGTACTTC	CASSPAGYSYEQYF